The T cell receptor beta chain under discussion was sequenced for a study of T cells in Graves' hyperthyroidism and ophthalmopathy (dated by TCRdb to about 2019). For the study in its entirety: Peripheral blood samples were taken at the time of initial diagnosis, prior to any treatment. To identify TCR V-J signatures that set the groups apart, the researchers used a discovery cohort of 100 patients, made up of approximately 43 with Graves' ophthalmopathy and 55 to 65 with stable Graves' hyperthyroidism. An independent validation cohort of around 19 hyperthyroidism patients and 17 patients who later progressed to ophthalmopathy tested prospective prediction of ophthalmopathy. For training and testing, the 100 or so patients in the discovery cohort were randomly divided in a 7:3 ratio. The study also compared thyroid tissue and blood T-cell repertoires from 5 to 7 Graves' hyperthyroidism patients. After blood sampling, hyperthyroidism patients were treated with methimazole at a starting dose of 30 mg daily, and ophthalmopathy patients were treated with high-dose intravenous methylprednisolone. The paper describes TCR Vbeta CDR3 sequencing of 130 to 150 peripheral blood samples, made up of approximately 40 ophthalmopathy patients, around 78 hyperthyroidism patients and 17 progressor patients.

The CDR3 goes from the cysteine to the phenylalanine over 14 residues. The only DNA kept is the CDR3, 42 bases in frame from the first base. Compared with germline, V lacks 5 bases and J lacks 4 bases; bases without a gene match: 6. Per the germline V gene (reference sequence), DFQATT is the CDR1 and SNEGSKA is the CDR2. What the authors observed across the whole study: In validation, the model predicted progression to ophthalmopathy a median of roughly six months before onset, with 65% to 71% sensitivity and nearly 75% specificity. Sample size was not statistically predetermined, and blinding of investigators to group allocation was not performed. Most expanded thyroid clonotypes (frequency above 0.001) were also found in blood, which suggests that blood repertoires may mirror thyroid immune responses. A 13 V-J signature model separated ophthalmopathy from stable hyperthyroidism, with approximately 87% sensitivity and 81% to 83% specificity in cross-validation and 80%/75% in testing.

At least ten counts were recorded for this clonotype. This clone's antigen is unknown. No much larger clone is present one base from it, and per-base qualities are unavailable. Amplification of TCR beta CDR3 regions was carried out from RNA transcripts. The first round of RT-PCR for the TCR CDR3 was performed with the HTBI primer set and the Qiagen OneStep RT-PCR kit. Libraries were constructed in a second round of multiplex PCR, after which size selection and purification were performed. The libraries were sequenced on an Illumina HiSeq2000 using paired-end 100 bp reads. In the authors' own workflow: SOAPnuke was used to process the raw data, throwing out any read that contained adapters or uncalled bases, had a mean Phred below 15, or lacked an exact constant-primer or identifier match. COPE v1.2.5 was used to merge high-quality paired reads, and clonotypes were defined as unique nucleotide sequences. MiTCR v1.1 was used to align clonotypes to the IMGT TRBV, TRBD and TRBJ reference segments. Only V-J combinations with frequency above 0.0001, covering about 99% of repertoires, were analysed. A TCS score was defined as the ratio between F50 (clonal expansion) and ExV (chaos), using BLOSUM62-based TCRdist between CDR3 peptides within each V-J. Welch's t-statistics and random forest reduced around 510 V-J features to 13, which were used in a naive Bayes classifier (R e1071). Starting from the raw public reads, TCRdb applied fastp trimming at Q25, assembled clones with MiXCR and retained in-frame beta chains. Here each entry gathers all rows of one CDR3 protein and keeps the most common genes and DNA. What appears here as the V and J calls and clone size reflects TCRdb's work, not the paper's. This sample holds around 600,000 distinct CDR3 sequences; 16% were observed only once. The ten largest make up about 3.5% of the sample.

Moderately to severely active disease, a Clinical Activity Score of at least 3, a NOSPECS grade of at least 4, and a duration under 3 months were present in ophthalmopathy patients. Patients with uncontrolled infections, other autoimmune diseases, pregnancy or lactation were excluded. Clinical symptoms, serum thyroxine and TRAb, thyroid ultrasound, and orbital computed tomography formed the basis for the diagnoses. PBMCs were separated from roughly 10 ml of fresh peripheral blood using Ficoll-Paque density gradient centrifugation. Total RNA was extracted with Trizol reagent, and quality was checked on an Agilent 2100 Bioanalyzer.

This clonotype was obtained from a woman aged 35 to 49 with Graves' ophthalmopathy. Sequencing input: blood. The chain couples TRBV20-1 to TRBJ2-3, with 10 central nucleotides matching TRBD1. The nucleotide sequence is given as TGCAGTGCTCGACAGGGGGCTAGTCCAGATACGCAGTATTTT. It codes for CSARQGASPDTQYF.